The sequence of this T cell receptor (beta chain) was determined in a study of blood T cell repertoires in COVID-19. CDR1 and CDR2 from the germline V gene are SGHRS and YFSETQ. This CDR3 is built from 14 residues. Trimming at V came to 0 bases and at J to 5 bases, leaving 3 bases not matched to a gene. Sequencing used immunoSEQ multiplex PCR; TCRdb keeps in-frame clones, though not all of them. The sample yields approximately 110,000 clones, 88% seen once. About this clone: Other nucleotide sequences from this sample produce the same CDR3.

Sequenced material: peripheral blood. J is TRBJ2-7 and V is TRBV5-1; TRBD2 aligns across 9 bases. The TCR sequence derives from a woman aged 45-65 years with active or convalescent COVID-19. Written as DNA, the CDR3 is TGCGCCAGCAGCTTGGTGGCTAGCGGGGACGAGCAGTACTTC. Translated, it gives CASSLVASGDEQYF.